The 5 T cell receptor beta chains listed next were all sequenced from one sample in a study of blood T cells in healthy people across ages. Using a J-beta primer mix together with a sample-barcoded 5' primer, a second PCR was run for about 6 to 11 cycles. TCRdb itself ran the 5' RACE reads through MiXCR, one entry per CDR3 protein. The repertoire holds approximately 800,000 distinct CDR3 sequences, with around 36% as singletons. The sequencing input was blood. The receptors come from a man aged 18 to 29 in good health.

The gene calls are TRBV2 and TRBJ1-5; the D is unclear. Germline V CDR1 and CDR2: SNHLY, FYNNEI. The CDR3 spans 15 residues. V was cut by 7 bases and J by 2 bases, with 15 bases left in between. CDR3 in DNA: TGTGCCAGCACCCTGGTGCTTTCCGGCAATCAGCCCCAGCATTTT. Protein sequence: CASTLVLSGNQPQHF.

For the CDR3, the DNA is TGTGCCAGCAGCCGTTCGGTCCCTTACGAGCAGTACTTC. Translated: CASSRSVPYEQYF. This chain connects TRBV11-2 to TRBJ2-7; D unresolved. Germline CDR1 is SGHAT and CDR2 is FQNNGV. CDR3 size: 13 residues. Between the trimmed V and J ends, which lost 5 bases and 4 bases, there was a span of 12 bases.

The chain employs TRBV5-1 and TRBJ2-5, with 7 bases aligning to TRBD2. This CDR3 is 17 amino acids long. Germline CDR1 is SGHRS and CDR2 is YFSETQ. V trimming: 0 bases; J trimming: 4 bases; junction bases outside the gene matches: 12. The CDR3 bases are TGCGCCAGCAGCTTGGCCATTTCTAGCGGACCTGCAGAGACCCAGTACTTC. Encoded protein: CASSLAISSGPAETQYF.

This clonotype was counted ten times or more. The chain links TRBV12-3 or TRBV12-4 to TRBJ1-5, with TRBD1 matching 8 bases. The CDR3 has 15 amino acids. With 6 bases clipped from V and 1 base from J, the junction kept 5 bases outside the gene matches. CDR3 loop: CASRQGGRSNQPQHF. The CDR3, as DNA: TGTGCCAGCAGACAGGGGGGTCGGAGCAATCAGCCCCAGCATTTT.

Remarks on this clonotype: Given a much more abundant clone one base away, this may be a read error. This chain connects TRBV25-1 to TRBJ2-5; 8 positions agree with TRBD1. The J call may be in error: the DNA end matches TRBJ2-7 better. CDR3 length equals 16 residues. CDR1 and CDR2 from the germline V gene are MGHDK and SYGVNS. The CDR3 bases are TGTGCCAGCAGTGAATGGGGAGGACAGGGTAAAAACGAGCAGTACTTC. The encoded protein is CASSEWGGQGKNEQYF.